The rows below give T cell receptor beta chains drawn from one sample of a study of cytomegalovirus exposure and HLA in healthy donors. Some clones are missing from TCRdb's copy, which holds only in-frame ones; the method was immunoSEQ multiplex PCR. This table has just over 150,000 clones, roughly 82% appearing once. Sequences were obtained from PBMCs. These receptors were obtained from a woman between 45 and 65 years old in good health and CMV-seropositive. Each CDR3 is given with its conserved first and last residue. A D gene is named only where the DNA matches it firmly. The size of a clone is reported for some rows only, either as once, few or many, or as a class for expanded clones.

v_gene,abundance,j_gene,d_gene,CDR3aa
TRBV5-5,.,TRBJ1-6,.,CASSLLGGNNSPLHF
TRBV11-2,.,TRBJ2-1,TRBD2,CASSLTSGSSSYNEQFF
TRBV18,.,TRBJ1-4,.,CASSPTYSATNEKLFF
TRBV6-1,.,TRBJ2-1,TRBD2,CASSVTSRVNEQFF
TRBV10-3,.,TRBJ2-1,TRBD2,CAISDGAGGPYEQFF
TRBV25-1,.,TRBJ1-1,.,CASSELLSNTEAFF
TRBV5-1,.,TRBJ1-1,.,CASSAIGQLNTEAFF
TRBV7-9,.,TRBJ2-7,TRBD1,CSSSGWTGVGYEQYF
TRBV4-3,.,TRBJ1-1,TRBD1,CASSPGTEDLMNTEAFF
TRBV5-4,.,TRBJ2-2,TRBD2,CAGRRAGGAGELFF
TRBV25-1,.,TRBJ1-2,TRBD1,CASSEFNQGAGYTF
TRBV12-5,few,TRBJ2-3,.,CASGLGGTSTDTQYF
TRBV18,.,TRBJ1-1,.,CASSPRTDPYMNTEAFF
TRBV27,.,TRBJ2-7,TRBD1,CASSLQGPTGGGYYEQYF
TRBV19,.,TRBJ2-3,TRBD1,CASSIRIGGGTDTQYF
TRBV6-5,few,TRBJ2-1,.,CASSYSGLGGNEQFF
TRBV2,.,TRBJ2-1,TRBD2,CASSYGTSGAHEQFF
TRBV30,once,TRBJ2-3,.,CAWSVRAGDTDTQYF
TRBV6-5,.,TRBJ1-1,.,CASSYSTGGTEAFF
TRBV5-6,.,TRBJ2-5,TRBD2,CASSLWVAGGPETQYF
TRBV27,.,.,.,CASSLSPGRSYEQYF
TRBV18,.,TRBJ2-3,TRBD1,CASSQNRGTDTQYF
TRBV7-2,.,TRBJ1-2,TRBD1,CASSPTGGSNYGYTF
TRBV18,.,TRBJ2-1,TRBD2,CASSPPGLSVNEQFF
TRBV27,.,TRBJ1-1,.,CASRPGVLGTEAFF
TRBV4-1,.,TRBJ1-2,.,CASSPRGYGYTF
TRBV5-5,.,TRBJ1-1,.,CASSLGLRAGNTEAFF